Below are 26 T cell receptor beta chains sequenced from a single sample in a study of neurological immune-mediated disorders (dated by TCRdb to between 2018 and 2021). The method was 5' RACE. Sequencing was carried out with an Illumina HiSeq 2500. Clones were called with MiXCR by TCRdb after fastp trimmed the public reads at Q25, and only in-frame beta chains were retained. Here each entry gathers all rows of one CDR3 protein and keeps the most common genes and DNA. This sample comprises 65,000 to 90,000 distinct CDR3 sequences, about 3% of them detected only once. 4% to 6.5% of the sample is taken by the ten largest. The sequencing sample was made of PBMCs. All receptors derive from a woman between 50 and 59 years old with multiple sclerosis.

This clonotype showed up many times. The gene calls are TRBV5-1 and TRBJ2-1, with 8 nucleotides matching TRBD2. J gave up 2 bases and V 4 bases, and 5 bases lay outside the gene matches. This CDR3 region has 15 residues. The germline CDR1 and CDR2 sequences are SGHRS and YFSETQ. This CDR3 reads CASSGSGTTYNEQFF. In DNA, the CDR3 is TGCGCCAGCAGCGGTAGCGGGACTACCTACAATGAGCAGTTCTTC.

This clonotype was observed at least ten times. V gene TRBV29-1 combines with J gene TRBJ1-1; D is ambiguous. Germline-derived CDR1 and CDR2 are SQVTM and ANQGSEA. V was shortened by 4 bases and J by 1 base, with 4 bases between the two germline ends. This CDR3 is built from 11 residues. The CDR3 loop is CSVVRNTEAFF. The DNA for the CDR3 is TGCAGCGTTGTCAGGAACACTGAAGCTTTCTTT. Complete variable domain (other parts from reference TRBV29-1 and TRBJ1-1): SAVISQKPSRDICQRGTSLTIQCQVDSQVTMMFWYRQQPGQSLTLIATANQGSEATYESGFVIDKFPISRPNLTFSTLTVSNMSPEDSSIYLCSVVRNTEAFFGQGTRLTVV.

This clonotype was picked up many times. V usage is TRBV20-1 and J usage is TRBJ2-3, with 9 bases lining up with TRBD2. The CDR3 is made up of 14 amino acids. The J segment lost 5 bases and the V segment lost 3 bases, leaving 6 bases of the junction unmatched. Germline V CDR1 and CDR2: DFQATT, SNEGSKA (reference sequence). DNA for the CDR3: TGCAGTGCTAGTGTAGCGGGGGAGGGAGATACGCAGTATTTT. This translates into CSASVAGEGDTQYF.

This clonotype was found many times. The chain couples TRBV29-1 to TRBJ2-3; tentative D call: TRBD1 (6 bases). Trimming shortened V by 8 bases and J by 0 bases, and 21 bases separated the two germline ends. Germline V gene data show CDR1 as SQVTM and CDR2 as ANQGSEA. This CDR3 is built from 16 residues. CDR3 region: CSFSTFRDTSTDTQYF. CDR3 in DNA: TGCAGCTTCAGCACTTTCCGGGACACAAGCACAGATACGCAGTATTTT.

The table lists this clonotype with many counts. CDR3 nucleotides: TGTGCCAGCACCAGGGACAGGAGTTATGGCTACACCTTC. Translation: CASTRDRSYGYTF. The J gene is TRBJ1-2, the V gene TRBV3-1, with 8 bases matching TRBD1. This CDR3 contains 13 residues. Germline V gives CDR1 LGHDT, CDR2 YNNKEL (reference sequence). Losses at the gene ends were 7 bases for V and 5 bases for J; bases not matched to a gene: 6.

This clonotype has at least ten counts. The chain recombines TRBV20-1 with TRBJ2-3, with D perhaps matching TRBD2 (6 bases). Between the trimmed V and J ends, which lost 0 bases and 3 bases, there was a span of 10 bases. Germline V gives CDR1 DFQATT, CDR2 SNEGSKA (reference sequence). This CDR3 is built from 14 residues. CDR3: CSARDSAGTDTQYF. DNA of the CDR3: TGCAGTGCTAGAGATTCCGCGGGGACAGATACGCAGTATTTT.

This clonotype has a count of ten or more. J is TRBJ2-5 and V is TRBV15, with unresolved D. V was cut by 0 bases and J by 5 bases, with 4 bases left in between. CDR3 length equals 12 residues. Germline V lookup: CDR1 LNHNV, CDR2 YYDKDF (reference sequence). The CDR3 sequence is CATSRDVETQYF. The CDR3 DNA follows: TGTGCCACCAGCAGAGATGTGGAGACCCAGTACTTC.

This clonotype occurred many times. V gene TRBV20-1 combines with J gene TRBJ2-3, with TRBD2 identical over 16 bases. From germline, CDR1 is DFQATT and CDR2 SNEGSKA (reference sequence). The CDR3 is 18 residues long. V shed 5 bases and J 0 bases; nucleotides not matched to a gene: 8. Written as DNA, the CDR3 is TGCAGTGCTTGGGGGCCGGGACTAGCGGGAGGGAGCACAGATACGCAGTATTTT. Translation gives CSAWGPGLAGGSTDTQYF.

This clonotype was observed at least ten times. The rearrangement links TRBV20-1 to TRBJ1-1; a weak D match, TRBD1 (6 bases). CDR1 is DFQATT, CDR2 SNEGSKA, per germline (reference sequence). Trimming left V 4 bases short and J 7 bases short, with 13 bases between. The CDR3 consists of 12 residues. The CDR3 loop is CSATGDWGEAFF. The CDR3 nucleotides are TGCAGTGCTACAGGGGATTGGGGTGAAGCTTTCTTT.

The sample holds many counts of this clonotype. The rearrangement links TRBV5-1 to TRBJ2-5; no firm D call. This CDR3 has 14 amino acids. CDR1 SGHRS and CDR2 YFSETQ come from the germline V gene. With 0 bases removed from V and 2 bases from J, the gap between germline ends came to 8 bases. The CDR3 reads CASSLAARQETQYF. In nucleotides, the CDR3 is TGCGCCAGCAGCTTGGCCGCTAGACAAGAGACCCAGTACTTC.

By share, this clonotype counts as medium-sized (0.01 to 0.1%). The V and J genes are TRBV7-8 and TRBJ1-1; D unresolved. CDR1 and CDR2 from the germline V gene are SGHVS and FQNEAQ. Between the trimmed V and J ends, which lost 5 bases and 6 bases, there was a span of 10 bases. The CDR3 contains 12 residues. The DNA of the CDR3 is TGTGCCAGCAGCAACGACAAGGCTGAAGCTTTCTTT. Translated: CASSNDKAEAFF.

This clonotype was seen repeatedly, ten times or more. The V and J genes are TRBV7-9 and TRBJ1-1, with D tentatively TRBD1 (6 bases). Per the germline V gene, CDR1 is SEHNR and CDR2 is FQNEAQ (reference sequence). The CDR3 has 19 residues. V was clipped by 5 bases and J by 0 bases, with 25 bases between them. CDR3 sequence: CASSQSIWTERGLNTEAFF. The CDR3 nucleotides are TGTGCCAGCAGCCAATCGATCTGGACCGAAAGGGGGTTGAACACTGAAGCTTTCTTT.

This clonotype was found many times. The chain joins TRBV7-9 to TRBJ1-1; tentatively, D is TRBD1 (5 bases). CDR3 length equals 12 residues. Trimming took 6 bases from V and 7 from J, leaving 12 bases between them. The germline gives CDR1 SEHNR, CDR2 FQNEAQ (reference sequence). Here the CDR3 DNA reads TGTGCCAGCAGGGGAGACGGGGGTGAAGCTTTCTTT. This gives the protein CASRGDGGEAFF.

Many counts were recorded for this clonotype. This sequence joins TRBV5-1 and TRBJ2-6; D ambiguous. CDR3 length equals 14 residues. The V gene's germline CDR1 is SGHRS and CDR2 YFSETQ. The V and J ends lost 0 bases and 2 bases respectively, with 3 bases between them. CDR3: CASSLDPGANVLTF. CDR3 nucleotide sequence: TGCGCCAGCAGCTTGGATCCTGGGGCCAACGTCCTGACTTTC.

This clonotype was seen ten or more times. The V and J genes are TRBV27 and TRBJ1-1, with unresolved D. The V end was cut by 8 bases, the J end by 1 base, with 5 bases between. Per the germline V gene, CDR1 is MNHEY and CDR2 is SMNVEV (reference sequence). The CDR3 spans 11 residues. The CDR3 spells CASHQNTEAFF. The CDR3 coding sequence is TGTGCCAGCCACCAGAACACTGAAGCTTTCTTT.

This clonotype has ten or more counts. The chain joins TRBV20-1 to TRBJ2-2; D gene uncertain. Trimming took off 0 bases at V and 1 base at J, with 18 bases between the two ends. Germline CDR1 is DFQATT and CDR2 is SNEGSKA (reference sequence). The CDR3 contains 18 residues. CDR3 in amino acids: CSARDLVHGWGNTGELFF. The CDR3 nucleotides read TGCAGTGCTAGAGATCTGGTGCATGGGTGGGGGAACACCGGGGAGCTGTTTTTT.

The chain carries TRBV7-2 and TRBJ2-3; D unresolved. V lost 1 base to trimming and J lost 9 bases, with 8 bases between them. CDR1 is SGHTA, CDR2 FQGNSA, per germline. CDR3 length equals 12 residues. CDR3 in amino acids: CASSLGVRTQYF. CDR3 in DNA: TGTGCCAGCAGCTTAGGGGTTCGGACGCAGTATTTT.

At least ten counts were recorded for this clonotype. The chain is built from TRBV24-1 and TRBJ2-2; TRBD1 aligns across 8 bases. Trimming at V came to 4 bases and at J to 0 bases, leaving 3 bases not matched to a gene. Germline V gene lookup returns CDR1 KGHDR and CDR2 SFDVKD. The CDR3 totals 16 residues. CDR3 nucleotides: TGTGCCACCAGTGACCCGGGACAGGCGAACACCGGGGAGCTGTTTTTT. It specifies CATSDPGQANTGELFF.

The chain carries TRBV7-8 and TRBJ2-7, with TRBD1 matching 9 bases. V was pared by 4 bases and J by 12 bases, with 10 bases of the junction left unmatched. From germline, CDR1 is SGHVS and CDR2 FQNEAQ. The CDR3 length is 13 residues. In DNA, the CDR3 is TGTGCCAGCAGCTCCGCGACGACAGGGGGTCTGTACGTC. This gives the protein CASSSATTGGLYV.

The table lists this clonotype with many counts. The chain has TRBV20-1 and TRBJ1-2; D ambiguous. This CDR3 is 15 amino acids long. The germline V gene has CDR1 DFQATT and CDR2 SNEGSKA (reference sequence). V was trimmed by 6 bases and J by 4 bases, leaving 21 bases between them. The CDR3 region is CSALKGLTALYGYTF. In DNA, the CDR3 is TGCAGTGCCCTTAAGGGCTTGACGGCACTCTATGGCTACACCTTC.

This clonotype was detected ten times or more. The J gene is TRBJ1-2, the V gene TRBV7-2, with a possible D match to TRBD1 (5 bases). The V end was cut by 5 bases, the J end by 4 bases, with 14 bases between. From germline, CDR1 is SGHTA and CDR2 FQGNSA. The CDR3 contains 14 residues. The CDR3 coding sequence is TGTGCCAGCAGCCGCGACAGTGATCGCTATGGCTACACCTTC. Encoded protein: CASSRDSDRYGYTF.

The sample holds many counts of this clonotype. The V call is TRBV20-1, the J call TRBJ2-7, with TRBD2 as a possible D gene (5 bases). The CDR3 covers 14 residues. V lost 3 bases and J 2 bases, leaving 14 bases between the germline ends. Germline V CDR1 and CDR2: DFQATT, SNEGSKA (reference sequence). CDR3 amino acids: CSASSGLMAYEQYF. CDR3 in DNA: TGCAGTGCTAGTTCCGGACTCATGGCCTACGAGCAGTACTTC.

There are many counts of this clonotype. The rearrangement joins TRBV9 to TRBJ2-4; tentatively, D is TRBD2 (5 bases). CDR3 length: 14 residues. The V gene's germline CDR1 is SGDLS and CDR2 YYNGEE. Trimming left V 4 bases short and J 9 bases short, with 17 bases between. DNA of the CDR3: TGTGCCAGCAGCTCCTACCCCGTTGCGGGCATTCAGTACTTC. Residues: CASSSYPVAGIQYF.

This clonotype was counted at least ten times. The CDR3 here is CASSYSTSSYNEQFF. The CDR3 DNA sequence: TGTGCCAGCAGTTACTCGACTAGTTCCTACAATGAGCAGTTCTTC. The rearrangement joins TRBV6-5 to TRBJ2-1, with D tentatively TRBD2 (6 bases). Germline V gene sequence: CDR1 MNHEY, CDR2 SVGAGI. There are 15 residues in the CDR3. V gave up 0 bases and J gave up 1 base, with 7 bases separating them.

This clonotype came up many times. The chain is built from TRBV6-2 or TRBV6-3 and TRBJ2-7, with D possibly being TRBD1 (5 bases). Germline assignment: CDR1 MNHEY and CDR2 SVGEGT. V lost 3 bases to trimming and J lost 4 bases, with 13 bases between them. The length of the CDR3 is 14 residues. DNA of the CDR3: TGTGCCAGCAGTTATAGACAGAGCCTTTACGAGCAGTACGTC. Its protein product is CASSYRQSLYEQYV.

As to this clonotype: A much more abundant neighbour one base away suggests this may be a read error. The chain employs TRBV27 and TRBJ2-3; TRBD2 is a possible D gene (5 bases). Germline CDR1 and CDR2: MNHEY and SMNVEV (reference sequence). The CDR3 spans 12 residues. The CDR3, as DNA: TGTGACAGCAGTTTATACCGGGGAACGCAGTATTTT. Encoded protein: CDSSLYRGTQYF.